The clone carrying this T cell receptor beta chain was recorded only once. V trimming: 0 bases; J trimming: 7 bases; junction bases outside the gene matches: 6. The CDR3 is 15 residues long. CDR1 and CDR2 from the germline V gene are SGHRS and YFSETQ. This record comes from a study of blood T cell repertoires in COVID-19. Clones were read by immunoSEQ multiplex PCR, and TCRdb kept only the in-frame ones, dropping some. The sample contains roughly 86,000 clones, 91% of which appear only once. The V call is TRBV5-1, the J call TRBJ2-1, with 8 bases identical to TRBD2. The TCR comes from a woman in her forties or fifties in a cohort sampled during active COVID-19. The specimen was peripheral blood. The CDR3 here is CASSLVAGLENEQFF. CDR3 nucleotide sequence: TGCGCCAGCAGCTTGGTAGCGGGATTAGAAAATGAGCAGTTCTTC.